This record concerns one T cell receptor beta chain sequence. The sample comes from a study of blood T cell repertoires in COVID-19. Looking at the study overall: Researchers got acute and convalescent COVID-19 samples from the United States, Italy and Spain. Sample material is recorded as cDNA or gDNA derived from T cells, B-cell-depleted T cells, or PBMCs.

Germline CDR1 SGDLS, CDR2 YYNGEE. Trimming pared 3 bases from V and 1 base from J, leaving 13 bases between. The length of the CDR3 is 15 residues. Per the original data handling: Reference gene primer amplification gave nucleated cell count estimates. Clones were sequenced by immunoSEQ multiplex PCR, and TCRdb holds only the in-frame ones, with some missing. The DNA was the basis for D and trimming; V, J and clone size are from that table. The table includes about 310,000 clones, 85% detected once. Contact with a PCR-confirmed or clinician-diagnosed COVID-19 case occurred within 2 weeks of entry. Material for sequencing was PBMCs or T cells enriched from blood (not recorded which). The chain uses TRBV9 and TRBJ1-1; D is perhaps TRBD1 (6 bases). This receptor was identified in a woman younger than 45 who had been exposed to COVID-19. DNA for the CDR3: TGTGCCAGCAGCGCCCGGACAGAGTGGAACACTGAAGCTTTCTTT. It yields the protein CASSARTEWNTEAFF.